The next 17 T cell receptor beta chains were all read from a single sample in a study of shared clonotypes between healthy human individuals. This table comes from immunoSEQ multiplex PCR, and its TCRdb copy is limited to in-frame clones, with some not included. The sample lists roughly 500,000 clones, 90% to 97% occurring once. Sequenced: naive CD4+ T cells sorted from blood. This sample's subset: CD45RA+ positively selected. The receptors were sampled from a woman aged 25 to 39 in good health.

The V gene is TRBV2, the J gene TRBJ1-2; 8 positions agree with TRBD1. The V and J ends lost 6 bases and 4 bases, in that order; junction bases with no gene match: 1. The CDR3 extends over 12 amino acids. Per the germline V gene, CDR1 is SNHLY and CDR2 is FYNNEI. DNA of the CDR3: TGTGCCAGCAGAGGACAGGGCTATGGCTACACCTTC. Translated, it gives CASRGQGYGYTF. The full variable domain, completed using reference TRBV2 and TRBJ1-2, is EPEVTQTPSHQVTQMGQEVILRCVPISNHLYFYWYRQILGQKVEFLVSFYNNEISEKSEIFDDQFSVERPDGSNFTLKIRSTKLEDSAMYFCASRGQGYGYTFGSGTRLTVV.

Written as DNA, the CDR3 is TGTGCCAGCAGCTTAGAGGGGACGGCCTACAATGAGCAGTTCTTC. It codes for CASSLEGTAYNEQFF. The chain couples TRBV11-1 to TRBJ2-1; D possibly uses TRBD1 or TRBD2 (5 bases each). Germline CDR1 is SGHAT and CDR2 is FQDESV (reference sequence). Trimming pared 1 base from V and 2 bases from J, leaving 9 bases between. CDR3 size: 15 residues.

This chain joins TRBV4-1 and TRBJ2-2, with TRBD2 matching over 11 bases. With V trimmed by 3 bases and J by 0 bases, 3 bases remained unmatched. The V gene's germline CDR1 is MGHRA and CDR2 YSYEKL. CDR3 length: 17 residues. The CDR3 coding sequence is TGCGCCAGCAGCCAGAAGACTAGCGGGGCGAACACCGGGGAGCTGTTTTTT. Encoded protein: CASSQKTSGANTGELFF.

This clone has only a few counts. The chain links TRBV27 to TRBJ1-2; D gene uncertain. V was trimmed by 5 bases and J by 0 bases, leaving 4 bases between them. CDR3 length equals 12 residues. Germline loops: CDR1 MNHEY, CDR2 SMNVEV (reference sequence). This chain's CDR3 is CASSAANYGYTF. The CDR3 DNA sequence: TGTGCCAGCAGTGCAGCTAACTATGGCTACACCTTC.

This clone came up once. The rearrangement links TRBV5-1 to TRBJ1-4; the D gene is possibly TRBD1 (5 bases). The V end lost 6 bases, the J end lost 0 bases, and 12 bases lay between the germline ends. Germline V gene lookup returns CDR1 SGHRS and CDR2 YFSETQ. The length of the CDR3 is 15 residues. Here the CDR3 reads CASKKVGATNEKLFF. Here the CDR3 DNA reads TGCGCCAGCAAAAAGGTGGGGGCAACTAATGAAAAACTGTTTTTT.

In regard to this clone: The same CDR3 can be traced to other DNA sequences in this sample. The CDR3 reads CASSYSTGLNTEAFF. CDR3 in DNA: TGTGCCAGCAGTTACTCGACAGGCCTGAACACTGAAGCTTTCTTT. The J gene is TRBJ1-1, the V gene TRBV6-5, with a possible D match to TRBD1 (6 bases). The V end lost 0 bases, the J end lost 0 bases, and 8 bases lay between the germline ends. Germline lookup yields CDR1 MNHEY and CDR2 SVGAGI. The length of the CDR3 is 15 residues.

Here the CDR3 DNA reads TGTGCCAGCAGTTTGAGTAGGACTGAAGCTTTCTTT. As protein: CASSLSRTEAFF. The V and J genes are TRBV28 and TRBJ1-1; D call uncertain. Per germline, CDR1 MDHEN and CDR2 SYDVKM. V gave up 3 bases and J gave up 5 bases, with 7 bases separating them. The length of the CDR3 is 12 residues.

The chain has TRBV28 and TRBJ1-4; D ambiguous. This CDR3 has 15 amino acids. The V gene lost 2 bases and the J gene lost 8 bases, with 15 bases spanning the gap. The V gene's germline CDR1 is MDHEN and CDR2 SYDVKM. As DNA, the CDR3 is TGTGCCAGCAGTTTAGCAGGACCTGATGACGAAAAACTGTTTTTT. As protein: CASSLAGPDDEKLFF.

This clone was observed once. DNA for the CDR3: TGTGCCAGCAGCTTAGGGGATGGGTCCTACGAGCAGTACTTC. Encoded protein: CASSLGDGSYEQYF. The chain joins TRBV7-6 to TRBJ2-7; D not certain. This CDR3 contains 14 residues. Germline CDR1 and CDR2: SGHVS and FNYEAQ. The ends were cut back, 1 base at V and 1 base at J, with 8 bases in the middle. Based on the CDR3 plus reference TRBV7-6 and TRBJ2-7, the full variable domain is GAGVSQSPRYKVTKRGQDVALRCDPISGHVSLYWYRQALGQGPEFLTYFNYEAQQDKSGLPNDRFSAERPEGSISTLTIQRTEQRDSAMYRCASSLGDGSYEQYFGPGTRLTVT.

The CDR3 loop reads CASSLTALSHQPQHF. CDR3 in DNA: TGTGCCAGCAGTTTAACGGCCCTTTCTCATCAGCCCCAGCATTTT. This chain links TRBV27 with TRBJ1-5, with D uncertain. V shed 2 bases and J shed 5 bases, with 13 bases lying between them. Germline V gene lookup returns CDR1 MNHEY and CDR2 SMNVEV (reference sequence). The CDR3 runs to 15 residues.

The genes are TRBV2 and TRBJ2-5; D possibly corresponds to TRBD2 (6 bases). The J call may be mistaken, given a closer DNA end match to TRBJ2-7. Looked up from germline, CDR1 is SNHLY and CDR2 is FYNNEI. This CDR3 comprises 15 residues. The CDR3 DNA reads as TGTGCCAGCAGTGGGTCCGGGAGTGTGACCTACGAGCAGTACTTC. Translation: CASSGSGSVTYEQYF.

The rearrangement uses TRBV5-1 and TRBJ2-1; D ambiguous. Germline V gene lookup returns CDR1 SGHRS and CDR2 YFSETQ. The CDR3 has 14 amino acids. The ends were cut back, 1 base at V and 5 bases at J, with 10 bases in the middle. CDR3 nucleotide sequence: TGCGCCAGCAGCTTGTACGGCCCCGACAATGAGCAGTTCTTC. Protein sequence: CASSLYGPDNEQFF.

The chain couples TRBV5-1 to TRBJ2-1, with unresolved D. Trimming stripped 3 bases from V and 10 bases from J, with 8 bases between. The CDR3 covers 11 residues. Per the germline V gene, CDR1 is SGHRS and CDR2 is YFSETQ. The CDR3 coding sequence is TGCGCCAGCAGCTCCTACTTAGAGCAGTTCTTC. Encoded protein: CASSSYLEQFF.

The chain employs TRBV19 and TRBJ1-3, with 8 bases matching TRBD1. The trim removed 6 bases at V and 0 bases at J, leaving 4 bases unmatched. Per the germline V gene, CDR1 is LNHDA and CDR2 is SQIVND (reference sequence). The CDR3 sequence is 15 residues long. The chain's CDR3 is CASRRQGSSGNTIYF. CDR3 coding DNA: TGTGCCAGTAGGAGACAGGGGAGCTCTGGAAACACCATATATTTT.

The chain combines TRBV29-1 with TRBJ2-7; TRBD1 is a possible D gene (6 bases). From germline, CDR1 is SQVTM and CDR2 ANQGSEA. The CDR3 is made up of 12 amino acids. V was cut by 5 bases and J by 4 bases, with 12 bases left in between. The CDR3 DNA reads as TGCAGCGTTCACGGGGACACTTACGAGCAGTACTTC. It yields the protein CSVHGDTYEQYF.

V is TRBV2 and J is TRBJ2-2, with D tentatively TRBD1 (5 bases). The CDR3 length is 15 residues. Germline loops: CDR1 SNHLY, CDR2 FYNNEI. V dropped 0 bases and J dropped 6 bases, with 11 bases sitting between them. CDR3 loop: CASSEALQGPGELFF. As DNA, the CDR3 is TGTGCCAGCAGTGAAGCGCTTCAGGGTCCCGGGGAGCTGTTTTTT.

This rearrangement joins TRBV28 to TRBJ1-2; D gene ambiguous. This CDR3 has 15 amino acids. V lost 6 bases and J lost 2, with 16 bases in between. Germline loops: CDR1 MDHEN, CDR2 SYDVKM. CDR3 region: CASSSRGGINYGYTF. CDR3 nucleotides: TGTGCCAGCAGCTCACGGGGAGGCATAAACTATGGCTACACCTTC.